The 21 T cell receptor beta chains presented below share a single source sample, sequenced in a study of T cell repertoires in cytomegalovirus infection. TCRdb reprocessed the reads via MiXCR and lists one record per CDR3 protein. The data show fewer than 350,000 distinct CDR3 sequences, 25% to 30% seen once. The antigens these receptors bind are not known. The material was cultured PBMCs, obtained from culture after CMV antigen stimulation. The receptors originated from a human donor in good health (CMV status not recorded). Some clones in this sample may be carry-over from other donors' samples.

In regard to this clonotype: At one end the junction does not follow the germline gene, possibly because of a read error. The genes are TRBV7-2 and TRBJ2-3; 7 nucleotides align to TRBD2. CDR1 and CDR2 from the germline V gene are SGHTA and FQGNSA. The CDR3 is 16 residues long. In nucleotides, the CDR3 is TGTGCCAGCAGCTTAGTAGCGTCTAGCGGAAACATACGCAGGGATTTT. Translation: CASSLVASSGNIRRDF.

This clonotype was counted many times. The V and J genes are TRBV7-8 and TRBJ1-5; D is perhaps TRBD1 (5 bases). The CDR3 extends over 17 amino acids. Germline lookup yields CDR1 SGHVS and CDR2 FQNEAQ. V lost 4 bases and J lost 6, with 22 bases in between. The CDR3 here is CASSSSWGREIGQPQHF. The CDR3 DNA is TGTGCCAGCAGCTCCAGCTGGGGCCGGGAGATCGGTCAGCCCCAGCATTTT.

This clonotype was recorded a few times. The chain employs TRBV10-3 and TRBJ2-1; 8 bases agree with TRBD2. Germline CDR1 is ENHRY and CDR2 is SYGVKD. With V trimmed by 2 bases and J by 0 bases, 0 bases remained unmatched. The CDR3 contains 15 residues. The CDR3 reads CAISETSGSYNEQFF. CDR3 nucleotide sequence: TGTGCCATCAGTGAGACTAGCGGCTCCTACAATGAGCAGTTCTTC.

The rearrangement joins TRBV11-2 to TRBJ1-2; D unclear. Trimming took 3 bases from V and 1 from J, leaving 12 bases between them. Germline CDR1 is SGHAT and CDR2 is FQNNGV. This CDR3 region has 15 residues. The CDR3 DNA reads as TGTGCCAGCAGCTTGGCCCAGAAGATTAACTATGGCTACACCTTC. It encodes CASSLAQKINYGYTF.

V usage is TRBV6-5 and J usage is TRBJ2-3, with 10 bases aligning to TRBD2. The CDR3 is 17 amino acids. From germline, CDR1 is MNHEY and CDR2 SVGAGI. V lost 2 bases to trimming and J lost 0 bases; unmatched junction nucleotides: 5. The CDR3 nucleotides are TGTGCCAGCAGTTACCAGCTGACTAGCGGGAGCACAGATACGCAGTATTTT. Protein product: CASSYQLTSGSTDTQYF.

J is TRBJ2-7 and V is TRBV4-2; TRBD2 might be the D (6 bases). This CDR3 spans 13 amino acids. V dropped 6 bases and J dropped 4 bases, with 13 bases sitting between them. Germline V lookup: CDR1 LGHNA, CDR2 YNFKEQ. The CDR3 DNA follows: TGTGCCAGCAGGCACGGGGCGGGATACGAGCAGTACTTC. Amino acids: CASRHGAGYEQYF.

The V and J genes are TRBV24-1 and TRBJ1-1, with D maybe TRBD1 (5 bases). Trimming took off 2 bases at V and 3 bases at J, with 9 bases between the two ends. The CDR3 is 14 residues long. CDR1 is KGHDR and CDR2 is SFDVKD in the germline V gene. The CDR3 nucleotides read TGTGCCACCAGTGATTCCTCAGGGTACACTGAAGCTTTCTTT. It encodes CATSDSSGYTEAFF.

This clonotype was detected a few times. J is TRBJ1-2 and V is TRBV7-3; D is uncertain. V gave up 3 bases and J gave up 7 bases, with 12 bases separating them. This CDR3 is built from 13 residues. CDR1 SGHTA and CDR2 FQGTGA come from the germline V gene. The CDR3 sequence: CASSFGVGAGYTF. CDR3 in DNA: TGTGCCAGCAGCTTCGGGGTGGGCGCTGGCTACACCTTC.

This clonotype showed up just a few times. The chain couples TRBV7-4 to TRBJ2-7, with D possibly being TRBD2 (6 bases). Germline V gene data show CDR1 as SGHVT and CDR2 as SQSDAQ. The CDR3 length is 15 residues. Trimming took off 7 bases at V and 2 bases at J, with 18 bases between the two ends. DNA of the CDR3: TGTGCCAGCACCCCAGGAGGGAGGTCGACCTACGAGCAGTACTTC. Its protein product is CASTPGGRSTYEQYF.

The V call is TRBV7-3, the J call TRBJ1-2; 9 positions match TRBD1. Germline V gene data show CDR1 as SGHTA and CDR2 as FQGTGA. The trim removed 1 base at V and 7 bases at J, leaving 10 bases unmatched. The CDR3 has 16 residues. The CDR3: CASSLSPGTGLGGYTF. Written as DNA, the CDR3 is TGTGCCAGCAGCTTAAGTCCCGGGACAGGGCTGGGTGGCTACACCTTC.

This clonotype occurred a few times. This rearrangement joins TRBV6-1 to TRBJ2-2, with 7 bases identical to TRBD2. This CDR3 has 16 residues. Germline values: CDR1 MNHNS, CDR2 SASEGT. V was pared by 2 bases and J by 0 bases, with 3 bases of the junction left unmatched. The CDR3: CASSEKRGANTGELFF. The CDR3 DNA reads as TGTGCCAGCAGTGAAAAGCGGGGAGCGAACACCGGGGAGCTGTTTTTT.

Only a few counts were recorded for this clonotype. The chain joins TRBV7-6 to TRBJ1-6, with D possibly matching TRBD1 (6 bases). CDR3 length: 19 amino acids. Germline CDR1 reads SGHVS; CDR2 reads FNYEAQ. Trimming took 2 bases from V and 1 from J, leaving 18 bases between them. The CDR3 region is CASSLRYPGAGSYNSPLHF. CDR3 sequence (DNA): TGTGCCAGCAGCTTACGATACCCGGGGGCAGGGTCCTATAATTCACCCCTCCACTTT.

This clonotype was found a few times. The genes are TRBV11-2 and TRBJ1-5; D unresolved. V was trimmed by 5 bases and J by 0 bases, leaving 14 bases between them. The CDR3 covers 16 residues. Per germline, CDR1 SGHAT and CDR2 FQNNGV. CDR3 bases: TGTGCCAGCAGCCCGACCGGACGGTATAGCAATCAGCCCCAGCATTTT. It encodes CASSPTGRYSNQPQHF. The whole variable domain, filled in from reference TRBV11-2 and TRBJ1-5, reads EAGVAQSPRYKIIEKRQSVAFWCNPISGHATLYWYQQILGQGPKLLIQFQNNGVVDDSQLPKDRFSAERLKGVDSTLKIQPAKLEDSAVYLCASSPTGRYSNQPQHFGDGTRLSIL.

This clonotype occurred many times. The chain combines TRBV7-2 with TRBJ1-5; D remains unclear. The CDR3 has 13 amino acids. Germline lookup yields CDR1 SGHTA and CDR2 FQGNSA. Trimming cost V 5 bases and J 2 bases, with 7 bases left between them. The CDR3 is CASSRVGNQPQHF. CDR3 nucleotide sequence: TGTGCCAGCAGCAGGGTGGGCAATCAGCCCCAGCATTTT.

The chain links TRBV20-1 to TRBJ2-7; 10 bases are shared with TRBD2. Losses at the gene ends were 1 base for V and 3 bases for J; bases not matched to a gene: 6. This CDR3 is built from 15 residues. Germline V gene data show CDR1 as DFQATT and CDR2 as SNEGSKA (reference sequence). The CDR3 loop reads CSARVGLAELYEQYF. The CDR3 DNA reads TGCAGTGCTAGAGTCGGACTAGCGGAGCTCTACGAGCAGTACTTC.

This clonotype showed up just a few times. The chain combines TRBV7-6 with TRBJ1-6; a possible D gene is TRBD1 (6 bases). The CDR3 runs to 15 residues. Germline V gives CDR1 SGHVS, CDR2 FNYEAQ. V was shortened by 0 bases and J by 6 bases, with 9 bases between the two germline ends. Here the CDR3 reads CASSLATGFNSPLHF. The CDR3 DNA is TGTGCCAGCAGCTTAGCGACAGGTTTTAATTCACCCCTCCACTTT. Full variable domain (remainder filled in from reference TRBV7-6 and TRBJ1-6): GAGVSQSPRYKVTKRGQDVALRCDPISGHVSLYWYRQALGQGPEFLTYFNYEAQQDKSGLPNDRFSAERPEGSISTLTIQRTEQRDSAMYRCASSLATGFNSPLHFGNGTRLTVT.

This chain connects TRBV6-5 to TRBJ2-3; 10 bases agree with TRBD2. The CDR3 is 16 residues long. Germline V lookup: CDR1 MNHEY, CDR2 SVGAGI. V gave up 0 bases and J gave up 8 bases; unmatched junction bases: 8. The CDR3 bases are TGTGCCAGCAGTTACTCGACCAGCGGGGGGGCCGCTACGCAGTATTTT. Protein product: CASSYSTSGGAATQYF.

This clonotype was counted a few times. The CDR3 bases are TGTGCCAGCAGTTTCGAGGGATCCTATGGCTACACCTTC. Encoded protein: CASSFEGSYGYTF. The chain recombines TRBV12-3 or TRBV12-4 with TRBJ1-2; unclear D gene. This CDR3 is 13 amino acids long. Between the trimmed V and J ends, which lost 3 bases and 4 bases, there was a span of 9 bases.

Of note for this clonotype: A junction boundary mismatches the germline segment, possibly from a read error. V is TRBV4-1 and J is TRBJ2-7; 8 nucleotides agree with TRBD2. Germline V gene lookup returns CDR1 MGHRA and CDR2 YSYEKL. CDR3 length: 14 amino acids. CDR3 nucleotide sequence: TGTGCCAGCAGCCAGGGCGGGAGGATTTCCGAGCAGTACTTC. It encodes CASSQGGRISEQYF.

This chain uses TRBV7-8 with TRBJ1-2; weak D call: TRBD1 (6 bases). The CDR3 runs to 17 residues. Germline CDR1 reads SGHVS; CDR2 reads FQNEAQ. V lost 0 bases, J lost 4 bases, and 18 bases lay in between. The CDR3 sequence: CASSLAHGTTSIYGYTF. CDR3 in DNA: TGTGCCAGCAGCTTAGCGCACGGGACAACTTCGATCTATGGCTACACCTTC.

The V call is TRBV25-1, the J call TRBJ2-3; the D is unclear. This CDR3 region has 14 residues. V was trimmed by 4 bases and J by 4 bases, leaving 12 bases between them. Germline CDR1 is MGHDK and CDR2 is SYGVNS. As DNA, the CDR3 is TGTGCCAGCAGTGGTGTGGGTTACCCAGATACGCAGTATTTT. Translation gives CASSGVGYPDTQYF.